The source of this T cell receptor (beta chain) is a study of Tregs in tolerant kidney transplant recipients. The germline V gene has CDR1 SQVTM and CDR2 ANQGSEA. This CDR3 is 13 amino acids long. The V and J ends lost 7 bases and 4 bases, in that order; junction bases with no gene match: 9. Regarding this clone: The target antigen is unknown. The read ends 3 residues early relative to the CDR3; the germline J gene fills the gap.

Here immunoSEQ multiplex PCR was the method, and the copy in TCRdb shows in-frame clones only, minus some. The sample totals about 16,000 clones. Study-wide findings and caveats: Biological reproducibility was not directly addressed, but technical replication error appeared minimal. Donor-specific Treg expansion exceeded global Treg expansion in tolerant patients, suggesting antigen drive. The small number of patients limits these findings pending further validation.

Related graft donors supplied nonmyeloablative bone marrow transplants, and mixed chimerism was transient. Thawed PBMCs were FACS-sorted into unstimulated CD4+CD25+CD127- regulatory T cells, CD4+CD25- non-regulatory cells, CD4 and CD8 cells. The gene calls are TRBV29-1 and TRBJ1-2; the match to TRBD1 covers 7 bases. The specimen was CD4+ T cells from blood (PBMCs), collected 12 months after the transplant. The clonotype was recovered from a human patient who received a combined kidney and bone marrow transplant. Among the T cells, some may be from the graft donor. The chain's CDR3 is CSADQGGVYGYTF. The sequenced CDR3 bases are TGCAGCGCCGATCAAGGGGGCGTCTATGGC.